These T cell receptor beta chains were read from a single sample in a study of T cells in tuberculosis. Assay: immunoSEQ multiplex PCR; the TCRdb copy retains only in-frame clones and omits some. The sample contains 88,000 or so clones, roughly 93% of which appear only once. Sequencing was carried out using CD1b-GMM tetramer-negative cells sorted from PBMCs. The receptors come from an adult woman with latent tuberculosis. Both conserved end residues are part of each CDR3. A D gene is named only where the DNA matches it firmly. The size entry is marked missing in some rows and otherwise reads once, few, many or a size class.

>-|-|TRBJ1-5|TRBV6-1
TGTGCCAGCATTACTCCCGCGGGGGGGCGGCCCCAGCATTTT
CASITPAGGRPQHF
>-|TRBD2|TRBJ2-3|TRBV11-2
TGTGCCAGCAGCTCGCTAGCGGGGGCGATCCCCGATACGCAGTATTTT
CASSSLAGAIPDTQYF
>-|-|TRBJ1-5|TRBV28
TGTGCCAGCAGGGGGGGAAGAAATCAGCCCCAGCATTTT
CASRGGRNQPQHF
>-|-|TRBJ1-2|TRBV28
TGTGCCAGCACAATTGGGGCAGTAGGCTACACCTTC
CASTIGAVGYTF
>-|TRBD2|TRBJ2-2|TRBV7-7
TGTGCTAGCAGCACTAGCGGACTAGCCGTCGCCGGGGAGCTGTTTTTT
CASSTSGLAVAGELFF
>-|-|TRBJ2-3|TRBV27
TGTGCCAGCAGCGACACAATTTCCCGCACAGATACGCAGTATTTT
CASSDTISRTDTQYF
>once|TRBD1|TRBJ1-1|TRBV19
TGTGCCAGCGCCGGACAGGGGAAGACTGAAGCTTTCTTT
CASAGQGKTEAFF
>-|-|TRBJ1-6|TRBV7-9
TGTGCCAGCAGCTCCGAGGGAGGCTCACCCCTCCACTTT
CASSSEGGSPLHF
>-|TRBD2|TRBJ2-1|TRBV19
TGTGCCAGTAGCTACGCCCTCGGACTAGCGGGGGACAATGAGCAGTTCTTC
CASSYALGLAGDNEQFF
>-|TRBD1|TRBJ2-5|TRBV6-5
TGTGCCAGCAGTAGAGGGACAGGGGGTTCGGCCCAGTACTTC
CASSRGTGGSAQYF
>-|-|TRBJ2-2|TRBV4-3
TGCGCCAGCAGCCAAGATCGAGGTAGCGGTAACCTTCTCACCGGGGAGCTGTTTTTT
CASSQDRGSGNLLTGELFF
>-|TRBD2|TRBJ2-2|TRBV6-6
TGTGCCAGCAGGGCACGGGGGGGCGACACCGGGGAGCTGTTTTTT
CASRARGGDTGELFF
>-|-|TRBJ2-2|TRBV5-4
TGTGCCAGCAGCTTGGGGCGGTGGCCGGGGGTGAGAACCGGGGAGCTGTTTTTT
CASSLGRWPGVRTGELFF
>-|-|TRBJ2-1|TRBV9
TGTGCCAGCAGCGTAGGAGACGAGGGAGGGGGTGAGCAGTTCTTC
CASSVGDEGGGEQFF
>once|-|TRBJ1-1|TRBV28
TGTGCCAGCAGTTTCCCCCCGCGGAGTGAAGCTTTCTTT
CASSFPPRSEAFF
>-|TRBD2|TRBJ2-3|TRBV6-6
TGTGCCAGCAGACCTGGCGGGGGGGGTCATACGCAGTATTTT
CASRPGGGGHTQYF
>-|-|TRBJ1-1|TRBV2
TGTGCCAGCAGCCGACAGGAGAACACTGAAGCTTTCTTT
CASSRQENTEAFF
>-|TRBD1|TRBJ2-6|TRBV7-2
TGTGCCAGCAGCTTAGTGCAAGGGGGCGCTGGGGCCGGGGCCAACGTCCTGACTTTC
CASSLVQGGAGAGANVLTF
>once|TRBD1|TRBJ2-7|TRBV5-1
TGCGCCAGCACCTCAACTCTTGGGGACAGGGGCTACGAGCAGTACTTC
CASTSTLGDRGYEQYF
>-|TRBD2|TRBJ2-5|TRBV6-5
TGTGCCAGCAGTTACACGATAGCGGGGCAAGAGACCCAGTACTTC
CASSYTIAGQETQYF
>-|-|TRBJ2-3|TRBV4-1
TGCGCCAGCAGCAGAGGTGCTAGCACAGATACGCAGTATTTT
CASSRGASTDTQYF
>-|-|TRBJ2-6|TRBV30
TGTGCCTGGAGCGCCGGGGTGATCTCTGGGGCCAACGTCCTGACTTTC
CAWSAGVISGANVLTF
>-|TRBD2|TRBJ2-7|TRBV11-2
TGTGCCAGCAGCTTAGCGGAAGCGGGGGGAAGGGACCACGAGCAGTACTTC
CASSLAEAGGRDHEQYF
>once|-|TRBJ1-2|TRBV10-3
TGTGCCATCAGTGAGTTAGCACAGGCAGGCTCGGGCTACACCTTC
CAISELAQAGSGYTF
>-|-|TRBJ2-1|TRBV7-8
TGTGCCAGCAGCTTAAGGGAGACATACAATGAGCAGTTCTTC
CASSLRETYNEQFF
>-|-|TRBJ2-2|TRBV6-6
TGTGCCAGCAGTTACAGGGGCTCCGGGGAGCTGTTTTTT
CASSYRGSGELFF
>-|TRBD2|TRBJ2-6|TRBV19
TGTGCCAGCCTTCCCTGGGAGGGAAGCACCTCTGGGGCCAACGTCCTGACTTTC
CASLPWEGSTSGANVLTF
>-|-|TRBJ1-2|TRBV2
TGTGCCAGCGTAAGGACAAAGATCTATGGCTACACCTTC
CASVRTKIYGYTF
>-|TRBD1|TRBJ1-2|TRBV29-1
TGCAGCGCTACAGGGGTCGGCTATGGCTACACCTTC
CSATGVGYGYTF
>few|-|TRBJ2-2|TRBV19
TGTGCCACACAGGATGGGGCGGAGACCGGGGAGCTGTTTTTT
CATQDGAETGELFF
>-|TRBD2|TRBJ2-5|TRBV6-5
TGTGCCAGCAGTTATTTAGCGGGGCCCTACCAAGAGACCCAGTACTTC
CASSYLAGPYQETQYF
>-|TRBD1|TRBJ1-3|TRBV19
TGTGCCAGTAGAGATCGAGGGGGCCGCTCTGGAAACACCATATATTTT
CASRDRGGRSGNTIYF
>-|-|TRBJ1-1|TRBV29-1
TGCAGCGTTGCTCCCCTTGCGGGGGGAAAGACTGAAGCTTTCTTT
CSVAPLAGGKTEAFF
>-|TRBD1|TRBJ1-2|TRBV27
TGTGCCAGCAGTAAACAGGGGTATGGCTACACCTTC
CASSKQGYGYTF
>-|TRBD2|TRBJ2-2|TRBV19
TGTGCCAGTAGTACCCTAGCGGGGGGATGGACCGGGGAGCTGTTTTTT
CASSTLAGGWTGELFF
>-|TRBD1|TRBJ1-6|TRBV6-5
TGTGCCAGCAGTCGGGACAGGAGAAATTCACCCCTCCACTTT
CASSRDRRNSPLHF
>-|TRBD2|TRBJ2-7|TRBV2
TGTGCCAGCAGATATAGCGGGGGGGCCTCCTACGAGCAGTACTTC
CASRYSGGASYEQYF
>-|-|TRBJ2-5|TRBV6-1
TGTGCCAGCAGTACTTATAGCACCCGGGAGACCCAGTACTTC
CASSTYSTRETQYF
>once|-|TRBJ1-1|TRBV19
TGTGCCAGTAGTGAGACTAGATGGAACACTGAAGCTTTCTTT
CASSETRWNTEAFF
>-|-|TRBJ1-2|TRBV6-5
TGTGCCAGCAGTTACTCGAGGTCGGACAGCTATGGCTACACCTTC
CASSYSRSDSYGYTF
>-|TRBD1|TRBJ1-6|TRBV5-1
TGCGCCAGCAGCTTGGCCCCGGGGACAGGGGATTCACCCCTCCACTTT
CASSLAPGTGDSPLHF
>-|TRBD1|TRBJ1-1|TRBV29-1
TGCAGCGCTGACAGGGGGCGCGGAACTGAAGCTTTCTTT
CSADRGRGTEAFF
>-|TRBD2|TRBJ2-5|TRBV10-2
TGCGCCAGCAGTGATCCTAGCGGGGCCGAGACCCAGTACTTC
CASSDPSGAETQYF
>-|-|TRBJ2-3|TRBV5-1
TGCGCCAGCAGCCCGCGAGTATCCGATACGCAGTATTTT
CASSPRVSDTQYF
>-|-|TRBJ2-5|TRBV7-2
TGTGCCAGCAGCTTAATGGGGGCAGCGGGGGAGACCCAGTACTTC
CASSLMGAAGETQYF
>-|-|TRBJ1-1|TRBV7-2
TGTGCCAGCAGCTTGCCCCACAGGTTAAACACTGAAGCTTTCTTT
CASSLPHRLNTEAFF
>few|-|TRBJ2-3|TRBV4-2
TGTGCCAGCAGCCCCCTTGAAGGCGGGGGCACAGATACGCAGTATTTT
CASSPLEGGGTDTQYF
>medium-sized|-|TRBJ1-1|TRBV28
TGTGCCAGCAGGGAGACTGAAGCTTTCTTT
CASRETEAFF
>-|-|TRBJ2-1|TRBV21-1
TGTGCCAGGACCCCGTACGGGACAGCCTACAATGAGCAGTTCTTC
CARTPYGTAYNEQFF
>-|TRBD1|TRBJ2-1|TRBV27
TGTGCCAGCGGGGGACAGGGTCTCTTCGAGTTCTTC
CASGGQGLFEFF
>-|TRBD1|TRBJ1-3|TRBV5-6
TGTGCCAGCTGGGGACAGGGGGCTGGAAACACCATATATTTT
CASWGQGAGNTIYF
>-|-|TRBJ2-7|TRBV5-1
TGCGCCAGCAGCTTACCCACGGCCAGGGAGCAGTACTTC
CASSLPTAREQYF
>once|-|TRBJ2-1|TRBV4-2
TGTGCCAGCAGCCAATCGACCGGGTACTACAATGAGCAGTTCTTC
CASSQSTGYYNEQFF
>-|TRBD1|TRBJ1-1|TRBV9
TGTGCCAGCAGCCCAGGGGGACGGACTGAAGCTTTCTTT
CASSPGGRTEAFF
>-|-|TRBJ2-7|TRBV5-1
TGCGCCAGCAGCTTGGGTAGCAACCTCTTGGGAGGCGAGCAGTACTTC
CASSLGSNLLGGEQYF
>once|-|TRBJ1-2|TRBV25-1
TGTGCCAGCAGTGAATGGGCTGCTCGGGAGGAGGGCTACACCTTC
CASSEWAAREEGYTF
>-|-|TRBJ1-1|TRBV9
TGTGCCAGCAGCGCCCCCGGGGGAAGGAACACTGAAGCTTTCTTT
CASSAPGGRNTEAFF
>-|TRBD2|TRBJ2-7|TRBV2
TGTGCCAGCAGTGTACCGGGACTAGCGGGGGGGACCCCCTACGAGCAGTACTTC
CASSVPGLAGGTPYEQYF